These 3 T cell receptor beta chains were all obtained from the same sample, sequenced in a study of response to subunit inactivated influenza vaccine. TCRdb recomputed calls from the RT-PCR reads with MiXCR, one row per CDR3 protein. Here the sample spans around 760,000 distinct CDR3 sequences, about 14% being singletons. The material sequenced was PBMCs from blood, taken approximately 15 days before vaccination. These receptors all stem from a man aged 45 to 65 who received an inactivated influenza vaccine.

The V call is TRBV10-3, the J call TRBJ2-7; perhaps TRBD1 as D (6 bases). This CDR3 has 14 residues. Trimming took 6 bases from V and 0 from J, leaving 12 bases between them. Per the germline V gene, CDR1 is ENHRY and CDR2 is SYGVKD. CDR3 coding DNA: TGTGCCATCAGGGACGCAGGGGCCTCCTACGAGCAGTACTTC. Translation gives CAIRDAGASYEQYF.

This chain uses TRBV6-1 with TRBJ1-2, with 11 bases lining up with TRBD1. Germline V gene data show CDR1 as MNHNS and CDR2 as SASEGT. This CDR3 region has 13 residues. The junction had 5 bases not matched to a gene; V was cut back by 7 bases and J by 7 bases. The DNA for the CDR3 is TGTGCCAGCAAAAGGACAGGGGGCTTTGGCTACACCTTC. Its translation is CASKRTGGFGYTF.

This clonotype came up a few times. The chain joins TRBV9 to TRBJ1-3; no definite D call. Germline V gene lookup returns CDR1 SGDLS and CDR2 YYNGEE. This CDR3 spans 15 amino acids. V dropped 4 bases and J dropped 4 bases, with 15 bases sitting between them. The CDR3: CASSSRRTPGNTIYF. The DNA for the CDR3 is TGTGCCAGCAGCAGTCGACGAACACCAGGAAACACCATATATTTT.